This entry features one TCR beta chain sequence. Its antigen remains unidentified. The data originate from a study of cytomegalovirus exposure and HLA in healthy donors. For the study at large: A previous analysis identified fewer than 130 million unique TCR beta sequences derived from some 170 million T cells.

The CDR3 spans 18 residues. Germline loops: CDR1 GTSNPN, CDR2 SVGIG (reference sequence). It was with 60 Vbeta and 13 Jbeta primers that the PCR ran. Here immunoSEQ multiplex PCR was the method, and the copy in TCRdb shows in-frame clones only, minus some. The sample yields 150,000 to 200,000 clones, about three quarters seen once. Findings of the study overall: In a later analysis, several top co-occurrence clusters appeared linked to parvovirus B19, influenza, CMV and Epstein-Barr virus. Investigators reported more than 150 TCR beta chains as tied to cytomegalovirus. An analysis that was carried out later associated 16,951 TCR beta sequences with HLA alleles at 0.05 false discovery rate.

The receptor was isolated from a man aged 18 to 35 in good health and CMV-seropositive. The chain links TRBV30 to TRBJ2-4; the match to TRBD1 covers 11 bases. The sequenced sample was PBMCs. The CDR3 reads CASSGTGGPTVAKNIQYF. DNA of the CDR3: TGTGCTAGCTCCGGGACAGGGGGTCCTACGGTAGCCAAAAACATTCAGTACTTC.